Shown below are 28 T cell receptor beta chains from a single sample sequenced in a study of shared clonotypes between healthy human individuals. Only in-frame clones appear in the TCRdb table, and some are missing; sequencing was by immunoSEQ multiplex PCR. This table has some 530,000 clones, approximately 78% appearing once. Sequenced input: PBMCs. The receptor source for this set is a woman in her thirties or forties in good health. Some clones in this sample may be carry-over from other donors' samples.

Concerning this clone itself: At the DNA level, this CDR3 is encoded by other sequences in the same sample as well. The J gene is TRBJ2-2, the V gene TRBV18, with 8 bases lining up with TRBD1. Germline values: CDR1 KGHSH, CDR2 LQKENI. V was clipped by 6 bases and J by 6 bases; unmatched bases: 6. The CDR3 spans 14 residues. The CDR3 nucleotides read TGTGCCAGCTCCCCGACAGGGGCGGCCGGGGAGCTGTTTTTT. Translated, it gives CASSPTGAAGELFF. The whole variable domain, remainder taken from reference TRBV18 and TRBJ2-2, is NAGVMQNPRHLVRRRGQEARLRCSPMKGHSHVYWYRQLPEEGLKFMVYLQKENIIDESGMPKERFSAEFPKEGPSILRIQQVVRGDSAAYFCASSPTGAAGELFFGEGSRLTVL.

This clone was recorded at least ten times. The CDR3 bases are TGTGCCAGCAGCTTGTTACTAGCGGGAGGGCCTGCAGATACGCAGTATTTT. It encodes CASSLLLAGGPADTQYF. This sequence joins TRBV5-6 and TRBJ2-3, with TRBD2 matching over 13 bases. Germline V gene data show CDR1 as SGHDT and CDR2 as YYEEEE. The ends lost 1 base at V and 4 bases at J; junction bases unmatched: 6. The CDR3 covers 17 residues. Combining the CDR3 with reference TRBV5-6 and TRBJ2-3 gives the whole variable domain DAGVTQSPTHLIKTRGQQVTLRCSPKSGHDTVSWYQQALGQGPQFIFQYYEEEERQRGNFPDRFSGHQFPNYSSELNVNALLLGDSALYLCASSLLLAGGPADTQYFGPGTRLTVL.

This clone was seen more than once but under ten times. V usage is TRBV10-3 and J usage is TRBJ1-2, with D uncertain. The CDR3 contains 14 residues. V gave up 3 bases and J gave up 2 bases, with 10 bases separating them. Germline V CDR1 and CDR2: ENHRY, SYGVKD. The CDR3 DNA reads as TGTGCCATCAGTGACGGCCTCGGCAACTATGGCTACACCTTC. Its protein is CAISDGLGNYGYTF.

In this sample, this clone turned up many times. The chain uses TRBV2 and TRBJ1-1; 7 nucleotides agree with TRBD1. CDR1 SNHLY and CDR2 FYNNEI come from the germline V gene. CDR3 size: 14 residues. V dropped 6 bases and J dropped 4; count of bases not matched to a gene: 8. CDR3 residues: CASRRQGVGTEAFF. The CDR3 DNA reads TGTGCCAGCAGAAGACAGGGAGTGGGCACTGAAGCTTTCTTT.

CDR3 bases: TGTGCCAGCAGCCGCCGAGCGAACCAAGAGACCCAGTACTTC. Encoded protein: CASSRRANQETQYF. This sequence joins TRBV5-8 and TRBJ2-5; D remains unclear. The CDR3 length is 14 residues. Germline lookup yields CDR1 SGHTS and CDR2 YDEGEE. V lost 4 bases, J lost 0 bases, and 10 bases lay in between. Full variable domain (remainder filled in from reference TRBV5-8 and TRBJ2-5): EAGVTQSPTHLIKTRGQQATLRCSPISGHTSVYWYQQALGLGLQFLLWYDEGEERNRGNFPPRFSGRQFPNYSSELNVNALELEDSALYLCASSRRANQETQYFGPGTRLLVL.

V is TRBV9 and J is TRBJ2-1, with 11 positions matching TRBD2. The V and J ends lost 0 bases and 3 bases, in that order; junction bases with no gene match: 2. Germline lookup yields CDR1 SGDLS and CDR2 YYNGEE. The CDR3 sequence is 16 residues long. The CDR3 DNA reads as TGTGCCAGCAGCGTAGCTACTAGCGGGAGCTACAATGAGCAGTTCTTC. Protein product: CASSVATSGSYNEQFF.

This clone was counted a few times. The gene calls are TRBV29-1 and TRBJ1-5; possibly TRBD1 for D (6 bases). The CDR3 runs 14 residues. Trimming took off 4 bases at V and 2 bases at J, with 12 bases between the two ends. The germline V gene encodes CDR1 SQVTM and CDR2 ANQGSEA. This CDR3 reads CSVAEAGGNQPQHF. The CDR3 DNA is TGCAGCGTTGCGGAGGCAGGGGGCAATCAGCCCCAGCATTTT.

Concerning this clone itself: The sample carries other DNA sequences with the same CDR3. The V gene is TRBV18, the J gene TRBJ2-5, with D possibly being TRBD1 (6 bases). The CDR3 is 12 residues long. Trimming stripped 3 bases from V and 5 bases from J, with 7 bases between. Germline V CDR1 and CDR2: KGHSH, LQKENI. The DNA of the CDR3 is TGTGCCAGCTCACCGCAGGGGGAGACCCAGTACTTC. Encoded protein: CASSPQGETQYF.

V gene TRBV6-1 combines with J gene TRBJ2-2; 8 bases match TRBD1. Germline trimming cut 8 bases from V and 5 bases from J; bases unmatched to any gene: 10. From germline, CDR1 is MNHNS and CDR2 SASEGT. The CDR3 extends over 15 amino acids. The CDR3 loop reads CASETGVVGTGELFF. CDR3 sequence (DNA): TGTGCCAGCGAGACAGGGGTGGTGGGTACCGGGGAGCTGTTTTTT.

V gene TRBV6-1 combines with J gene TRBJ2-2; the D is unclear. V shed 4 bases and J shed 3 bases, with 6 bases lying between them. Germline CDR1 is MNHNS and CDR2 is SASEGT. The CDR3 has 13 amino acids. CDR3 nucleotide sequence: TGTGCCAGCAGTGTCCGATACACCGGGGAGCTGTTTTTT. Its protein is CASSVRYTGELFF.

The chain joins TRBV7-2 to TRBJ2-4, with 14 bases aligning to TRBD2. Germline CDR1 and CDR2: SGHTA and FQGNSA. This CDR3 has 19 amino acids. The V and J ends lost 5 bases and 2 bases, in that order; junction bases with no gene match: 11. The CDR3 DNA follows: TGTGCCAGCAGCCGCCGACTAGCGGGAGGGCTGGCTACCAAAAACATTCAGTACTTC. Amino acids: CASSRRLAGGLATKNIQYF. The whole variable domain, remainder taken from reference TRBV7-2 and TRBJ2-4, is GAGVSQSPSNKVTEKGKDVELRCDPISGHTALYWYRQSLGQGLEFLIYFQGNSAPDKSGLPSDRFSAERTGGSVSTLTIQRTQQEDSAVYLCASSRRLAGGLATKNIQYFGAGTRLSVL.

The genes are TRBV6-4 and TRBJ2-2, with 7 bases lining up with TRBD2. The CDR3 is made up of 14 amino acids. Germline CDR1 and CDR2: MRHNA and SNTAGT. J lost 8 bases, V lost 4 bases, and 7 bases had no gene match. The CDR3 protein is CASSALADWGELFF. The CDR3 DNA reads TGTGCCAGCAGTGCCCTAGCGGATTGGGGGGAGCTGTTTTTT.

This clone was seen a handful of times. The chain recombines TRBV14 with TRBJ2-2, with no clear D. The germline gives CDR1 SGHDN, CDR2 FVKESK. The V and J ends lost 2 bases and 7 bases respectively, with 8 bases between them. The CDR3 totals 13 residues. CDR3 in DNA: TGTGCCAGCAGCCAAACCTTCAGCGGGGAGCTGTTTTTT. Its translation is CASSQTFSGELFF.

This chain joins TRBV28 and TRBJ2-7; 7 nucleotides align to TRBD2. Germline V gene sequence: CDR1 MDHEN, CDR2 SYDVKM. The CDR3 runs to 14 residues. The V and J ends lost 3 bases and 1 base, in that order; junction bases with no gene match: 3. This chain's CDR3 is CASSLGGKSYEQYF. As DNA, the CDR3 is TGTGCCAGCAGTTTGGGGGGGAAGTCCTACGAGCAGTACTTC.

CDR3 sequence: CASSLSGRAGTQYF. CDR3 in DNA: TGCGCCAGCAGCTTAAGCGGGAGGGCGGGTACGCAGTATTTT. The genes are TRBV5-1 and TRBJ2-3, with 10 bases identical to TRBD2. The trim removed 2 bases at V and 8 bases at J, leaving 5 bases unmatched. This CDR3 is built from 14 residues. Looked up from germline, CDR1 is SGHRS and CDR2 is YFSETQ.

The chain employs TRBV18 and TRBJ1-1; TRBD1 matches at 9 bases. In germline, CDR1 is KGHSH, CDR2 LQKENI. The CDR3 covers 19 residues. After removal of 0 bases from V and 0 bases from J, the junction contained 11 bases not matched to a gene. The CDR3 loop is CASSPPGPGTGTMNTEAFF. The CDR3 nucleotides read TGTGCCAGCTCACCACCTGGTCCCGGGACAGGGACAATGAACACTGAAGCTTTCTTT.

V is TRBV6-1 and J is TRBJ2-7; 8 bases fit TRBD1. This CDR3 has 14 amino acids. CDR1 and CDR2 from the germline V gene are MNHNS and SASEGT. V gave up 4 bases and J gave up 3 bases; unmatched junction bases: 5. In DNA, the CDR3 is TGTGCCAGCAGTGGGAGGACAGGGTTCTACGAGCAGTACTTC. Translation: CASSGRTGFYEQYF.

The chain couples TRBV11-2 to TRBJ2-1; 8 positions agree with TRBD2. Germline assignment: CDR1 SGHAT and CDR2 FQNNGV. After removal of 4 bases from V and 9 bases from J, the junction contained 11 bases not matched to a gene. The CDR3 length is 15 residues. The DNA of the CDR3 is TGTGCCAGCAGCTCTCCGAGAGCGGGAGTCAGTGAGCAGTTCTTC. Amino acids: CASSSPRAGVSEQFF. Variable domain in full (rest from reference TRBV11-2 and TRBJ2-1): EAGVAQSPRYKIIEKRQSVAFWCNPISGHATLYWYQQILGQGPKLLIQFQNNGVVDDSQLPKDRFSAERLKGVDSTLKIQPAKLEDSAVYLCASSSPRAGVSEQFFGPGTRLTVL.

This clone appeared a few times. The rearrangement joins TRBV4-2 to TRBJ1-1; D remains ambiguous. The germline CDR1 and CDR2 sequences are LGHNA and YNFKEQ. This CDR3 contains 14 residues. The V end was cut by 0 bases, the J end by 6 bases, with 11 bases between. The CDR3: CASSQDLADAEAFF. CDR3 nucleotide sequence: TGTGCCAGCAGCCAAGATCTGGCAGATGCTGAAGCTTTCTTT.

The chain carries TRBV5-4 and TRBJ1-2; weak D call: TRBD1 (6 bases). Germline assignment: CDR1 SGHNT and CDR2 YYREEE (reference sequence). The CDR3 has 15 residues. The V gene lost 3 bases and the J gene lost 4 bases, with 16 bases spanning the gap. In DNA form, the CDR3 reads TGTGCCAGCAGCTCCCGGACAGTGTCTCTCTATGGCTACACCTTC. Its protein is CASSSRTVSLYGYTF.

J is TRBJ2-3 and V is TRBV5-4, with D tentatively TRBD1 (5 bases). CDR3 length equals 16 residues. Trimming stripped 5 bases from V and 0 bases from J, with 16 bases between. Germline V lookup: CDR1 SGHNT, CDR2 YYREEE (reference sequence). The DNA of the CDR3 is TGTGCCAGCAGTCAGGGTTATGGATCAAGCACAGATACGCAGTATTTT. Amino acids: CASSQGYGSSTDTQYF.

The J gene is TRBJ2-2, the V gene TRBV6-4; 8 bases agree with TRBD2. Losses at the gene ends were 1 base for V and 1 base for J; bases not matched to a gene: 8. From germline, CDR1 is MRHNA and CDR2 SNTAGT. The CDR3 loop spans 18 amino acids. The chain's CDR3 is CASSDFAGGPGNTGELFF. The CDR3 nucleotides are TGTGCCAGCAGTGACTTCGCGGGAGGCCCCGGGAACACCGGGGAGCTGTTTTTT.

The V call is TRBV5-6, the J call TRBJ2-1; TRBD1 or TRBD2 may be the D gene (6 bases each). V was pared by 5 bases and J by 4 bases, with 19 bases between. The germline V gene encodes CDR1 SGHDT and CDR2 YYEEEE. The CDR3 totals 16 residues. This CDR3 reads CASREGRGLAYNEQFF. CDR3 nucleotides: TGTGCCAGCAGGGAGGGTCGGGGGCTAGCTTACAATGAGCAGTTCTTC. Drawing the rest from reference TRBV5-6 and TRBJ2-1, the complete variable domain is DAGVTQSPTHLIKTRGQQVTLRCSPKSGHDTVSWYQQALGQGPQFIFQYYEEEERQRGNFPDRFSGHQFPNYSSELNVNALLLGDSALYLCASREGRGLAYNEQFFGPGTRLTVL.

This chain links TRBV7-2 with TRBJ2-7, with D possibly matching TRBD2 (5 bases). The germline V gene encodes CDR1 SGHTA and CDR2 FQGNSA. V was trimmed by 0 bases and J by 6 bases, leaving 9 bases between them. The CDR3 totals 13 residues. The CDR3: CASSLALVSEQYF. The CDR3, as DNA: TGTGCCAGCAGCTTAGCACTAGTATCCGAGCAGTACTTC.

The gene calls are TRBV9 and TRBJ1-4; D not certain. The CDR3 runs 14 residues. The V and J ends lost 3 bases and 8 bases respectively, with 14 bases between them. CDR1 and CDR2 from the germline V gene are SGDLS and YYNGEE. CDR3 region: CASSADLLGEKLFF. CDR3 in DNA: TGTGCCAGCAGCGCCGACCTACTCGGGGAAAAACTGTTTTTT.

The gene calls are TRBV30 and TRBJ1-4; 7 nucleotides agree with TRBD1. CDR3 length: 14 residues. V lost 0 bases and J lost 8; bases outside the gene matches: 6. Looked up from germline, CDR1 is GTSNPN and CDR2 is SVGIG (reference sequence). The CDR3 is CAWSVGGLGEKLFF. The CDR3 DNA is TGTGCCTGGAGTGTAGGGGGCCTTGGAGAAAAACTGTTTTTT.

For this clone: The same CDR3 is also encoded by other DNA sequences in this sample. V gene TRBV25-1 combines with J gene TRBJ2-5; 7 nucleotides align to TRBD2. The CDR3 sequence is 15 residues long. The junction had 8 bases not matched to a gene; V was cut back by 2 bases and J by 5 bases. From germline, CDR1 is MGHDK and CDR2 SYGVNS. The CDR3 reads CASSEPRGSEETQYF. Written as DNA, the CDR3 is TGTGCCAGCAGTGAACCGCGCGGGAGTGAGGAGACCCAGTACTTC.

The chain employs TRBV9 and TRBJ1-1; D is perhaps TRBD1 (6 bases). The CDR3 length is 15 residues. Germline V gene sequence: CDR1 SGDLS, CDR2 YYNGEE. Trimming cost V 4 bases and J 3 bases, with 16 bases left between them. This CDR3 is CASSPLGGADTEAFF. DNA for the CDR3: TGTGCCAGCAGCCCACTAGGGGGGGCCGACACTGAAGCTTTCTTT.